The 28 T cell receptor beta chains below were found in one sample sequenced in a study of shared clonotypes between healthy human individuals. Measured with immunoSEQ multiplex PCR; TCRdb has only the in-frame clones, and not every one. The sample consists of 2 million to 2.5 million clones, approximately 93% of them appearing once. The source material was naive CD4+ T cells from PBMCs. This sample's subset: CD45RA+ positively selected. Receptors were obtained from a man aged 18 to 29 in good health. Some clones in this sample may be carry-over from other donors' samples.

This chain connects TRBV5-4 to TRBJ2-1; no reliable D call. Per the germline V gene, CDR1 is SGHNT and CDR2 is YYREEE (reference sequence). The V end lost 5 bases, the J end lost 5 bases, and 5 bases lay between the germline ends. The CDR3 has 11 residues. The CDR3 reads CASRGDNEQFF. CDR3 nucleotide sequence: TGTGCCAGCAGAGGCGACAATGAGCAGTTCTTC. Based on the CDR3 plus reference TRBV5-4 and TRBJ2-1, the full variable domain is ETGVTQSPTHLIKTRGQQVTLRCSSQSGHNTVSWYQQALGQGPQFIFQYYREEENGRGNFPPRFSGLQFPNYSSELNVNALELDDSALYLCASRGDNEQFFGPGTRLTVL.

V and J are TRBV9 and TRBJ2-2; the D gene could be TRBD1 or TRBD2 (6 bases each). V gave up 3 bases and J gave up 6 bases, with 21 bases separating them. This CDR3 region has 17 residues. Germline CDR1 and CDR2: SGDLS and YYNGEE. DNA of the CDR3: TGTGCCAGCAGCGCCCCTAGGGGGGACGAGGGTCCCGGGGAGCTGTTTTTT. This gives the protein CASSAPRGDEGPGELFF.

This clone appeared a single time. The chain couples TRBV28 to TRBJ1-4; 10 nucleotides align to TRBD1. This CDR3 has 16 residues. CDR1 is MDHEN and CDR2 is SYDVKM in the germline V gene. V shed 3 bases and J 8 bases; nucleotides not matched to a gene: 9. DNA of the CDR3: TGTGCCAGCAGTTTGTACCCGGGGACAGGGGACGAAAAACTGTTTTTT. Translation gives CASSLYPGTGDEKLFF.

This chain uses TRBV27 with TRBJ2-7; D remains ambiguous. Trimming cost V 10 bases and J 3 bases, with 13 bases left between them. CDR3 length: 12 amino acids. Germline V gene lookup returns CDR1 MNHEY and CDR2 SMNVEV (reference sequence). The CDR3 spells CATGVTLYEQYF. The CDR3, as DNA: TGTGCCACCGGAGTAACACTCTACGAGCAGTACTTC.

The chain recombines TRBV28 with TRBJ1-2, with D unclear. Deletions cut 2 bases from V and 8 bases from J, with 12 bases between. Looked up from germline, CDR1 is MDHEN and CDR2 is SYDVKM. This CDR3 contains 13 residues. This CDR3 reads CASSLGQPVGYTF. The CDR3 nucleotides read TGTGCCAGCAGTTTAGGGCAACCTGTGGGCTACACCTTC.

The chain has TRBV25-1 and TRBJ1-5; D ambiguous. The CDR3 is 15 residues long. The ends were cut back, 3 bases at V and 2 bases at J, with 11 bases in the middle. In germline, CDR1 is MGHDK, CDR2 SYGVNS. The DNA of the CDR3 is TGTGCCAGCAGTGATGGCCGGCAGGGCAATCAGCCCCAGCATTTT. Its translation is CASSDGRQGNQPQHF.

J is TRBJ2-5 and V is TRBV5-1, with D possibly being TRBD2 (6 bases). Trimming pared 5 bases from V and 5 bases from J, leaving 13 bases between. Per the germline V gene, CDR1 is SGHRS and CDR2 is YFSETQ. The CDR3 is 13 residues long. The CDR3 DNA is TGCGCCAGCAGGGGAGGTGTCGGGGAGACCCAGTACTTC. Translation: CASRGGVGETQYF.

The rearrangement links TRBV7-8 to TRBJ1-1; 8 nucleotides match TRBD1. The CDR3 loop spans 16 amino acids. Germline values: CDR1 SGHVS, CDR2 FQNEAQ. V shed 0 bases and J 0 bases; nucleotides not matched to a gene: 3. The CDR3 DNA reads as TGTGCCAGCAGCTTAGCTGGACAGGGAATGAACACTGAAGCTTTCTTT. Amino acid sequence: CASSLAGQGMNTEAFF.

The genes are TRBV18 and TRBJ1-5; 9 bases map to TRBD1. CDR1 and CDR2 (germline): KGHSH, LQKENI. After removal of 6 bases from V and 7 bases from J, the junction contained 7 bases not matched to a gene. The CDR3 has 14 residues. The CDR3 sequence is CASSAGQGAQPQHF. The CDR3 bases are TGTGCCAGCTCCGCGGGACAGGGCGCCCAGCCCCAGCATTTT.

The chain carries TRBV7-3 and TRBJ2-2; perhaps TRBD1 as D (5 bases). Trimming removed 1 base at V and 0 bases at J, with 6 bases between. CDR1 and CDR2 from the germline V gene are SGHTA and FQGTGA. This CDR3 region has 15 residues. CDR3: CASSLIGANTGELFF. DNA for the CDR3: TGTGCCAGCAGCTTAATAGGGGCGAACACCGGGGAGCTGTTTTTT.

The chain recombines TRBV2 with TRBJ1-1; D is ambiguous. V lost 1 base to trimming and J lost 10 bases, with 7 bases between them. This CDR3 is 11 amino acids long. Looked up from germline, CDR1 is SNHLY and CDR2 is FYNNEI. The CDR3 region has the DNA TGTGCCAGCAGTGAAGTGCGGACAGCTTTCTTT. Its protein product is CASSEVRTAFF.

This rearrangement joins TRBV6-5 to TRBJ2-7; 8 bases line up with TRBD1. The CDR3 loop spans 15 amino acids. J gave up 3 bases and V 5 bases, and 9 bases lay outside the gene matches. CDR1 and CDR2 from the germline V gene are MNHEY and SVGAGI. CDR3 DNA: TGTGCCAGCAGTCGACAGAGGACAGGGAGCTACGAGCAGTACTTC. This translates into CASSRQRTGSYEQYF.

This chain links TRBV7-2 with TRBJ1-3; D is undetermined. The CDR3 consists of 11 residues. The ends were cut back, 1 base at V and 5 bases at J, with 0 bases in the middle. Germline V gene lookup returns CDR1 SGHTA and CDR2 FQGNSA. CDR3 DNA: TGTGCCAGCAGCTTAGGAAACACCATATATTTT. Amino acids: CASSLGNTIYF. Full variable domain (missing parts from reference TRBV7-2 and TRBJ1-3): GAGVSQSPSNKVTEKGKDVELRCDPISGHTALYWYRQSLGQGLEFLIYFQGNSAPDKSGLPSDRFSAERTGGSVSTLTIQRTQQEDSAVYLCASSLGNTIYFGEGSWLTVV.

V is TRBV29-1 and J is TRBJ1-1; 7 bases agree with TRBD1. This CDR3 has 12 residues. Germline CDR1 reads SQVTM; CDR2 reads ANQGSEA. With V trimmed by 7 bases and J by 2 bases, 4 bases remained unmatched. In nucleotides, the CDR3 is TGCAGCGGCAACAGGGGAAACACTGAAGCTTTCTTT. This encodes CSGNRGNTEAFF.

The chain couples TRBV9 to TRBJ2-3; D is perhaps TRBD1 or TRBD2 (5 bases each). The CDR3 sequence is 15 residues long. CDR1 is SGDLS and CDR2 is YYNGEE in the germline V gene. V was trimmed by 1 base and J by 4 bases, leaving 13 bases between them. The CDR3 sequence: CASSVLSQGADTQYF. The CDR3 DNA is TGTGCCAGCAGCGTATTGTCTCAGGGAGCAGATACGCAGTATTTT.

The rearrangement joins TRBV14 to TRBJ2-7; no clear D gene. Germline-derived CDR1 and CDR2 are SGHDN and FVKESK. V shed 0 bases and J shed 0 bases, with 6 bases lying between them. The CDR3 length is 14 residues. The CDR3 is CASSQERSSYEQYF. As DNA, the CDR3 is TGTGCCAGCAGCCAAGAGCGGAGCTCCTACGAGCAGTACTTC.

The rearrangement links TRBV20-1 to TRBJ2-2; a possible D gene is TRBD2 (5 bases). From germline, CDR1 is DFQATT and CDR2 SNEGSKA (reference sequence). V lost 4 bases to trimming and J lost 6 bases, with 6 bases between them. CDR3 length: 11 residues. The CDR3, as DNA: TGCAGTGCTACGGGGTCCGGGGAGCTGTTTTTT. This translates into CSATGSGELFF.

The chain has TRBV6-5 and TRBJ1-5; D ambiguous. Germline CDR1 MNHEY, CDR2 SVGAGI. The CDR3 is made up of 15 amino acids. Trimming removed 2 bases from V and 0 bases from J, with 8 bases in between. The CDR3 sequence: CASSYRYNSNQPQHF. In DNA, the CDR3 is TGTGCCAGCAGTTACCGCTACAATAGCAATCAGCCCCAGCATTTT.

V gene TRBV30 combines with J gene TRBJ2-5; 8 bases line up with TRBD2. This CDR3 has 11 residues. V lost 7 bases and J lost 11; bases outside the gene matches: 9. The germline CDR1 and CDR2 sequences are GTSNPN and SVGIG (reference sequence). CDR3 nucleotide sequence: TGTGCCTTAGAACTAGCGGATTGGCAGTACTTC. This encodes CALELADWQYF.

This clone has just one count. The chain combines TRBV20-1 with TRBJ2-5, with D unresolved. Germline values: CDR1 DFQATT, CDR2 SNEGSKA (reference sequence). The CDR3 extends over 11 amino acids. V lost 7 bases and J lost 4, with 10 bases in between. DNA of the CDR3: TGCAGTGGTTCCAACCGAGAGACCCAGTACTTC. Its protein is CSGSNRETQYF.

In its sample, this clone was seen once. J is TRBJ2-7 and V is TRBV7-2; 11 bases fit TRBD2. The CDR3 contains 14 residues. Germline-derived CDR1 and CDR2 are SGHTA and FQGNSA. With 4 bases clipped from V and 3 bases from J, the junction kept 2 bases outside the gene matches. The CDR3 sequence is CASSSSGRLYEQYF. In DNA, the CDR3 is TGTGCCAGCAGCTCTAGCGGGAGGCTCTACGAGCAGTACTTC.

V usage is TRBV28 and J usage is TRBJ1-2; 9 positions agree with TRBD1. Germline V gives CDR1 MDHEN, CDR2 SYDVKM. Unmatched junction bases numbered 11, after V lost 4 bases and J lost 8 bases. The CDR3 covers 15 residues. CDR3 sequence (DNA): TGTGCCAGCAGTTCTCGTCTTGGGACAGGGATCGGCTACACCTTC. Its protein product is CASSSRLGTGIGYTF.

V is TRBV4-1 and J is TRBJ2-3; no clear D gene. With 3 bases removed from V and 0 bases from J, the gap between germline ends came to 7 bases. Germline assignment: CDR1 MGHRA and CDR2 YSYEKL. The CDR3 is 14 amino acids. The CDR3 DNA follows: TGCGCCAGCAGCCACGCCGGGAGCACAGATACGCAGTATTTT. Translated: CASSHAGSTDTQYF.

The chain joins TRBV30 to TRBJ1-3; 8 bases agree with TRBD1. Germline trimming cut 5 bases from V and 2 bases from J; bases unmatched to any gene: 5. CDR1 GTSNPN and CDR2 SVGIG come from the germline V gene (reference sequence). This CDR3 region has 14 residues. The CDR3, as DNA: TGTGCCTGGGGAAGGACAGGGACTGGAAACACCATATATTTT. This sequence encodes CAWGRTGTGNTIYF.

V and J are TRBV28 and TRBJ1-1, with D possibly being TRBD1 (6 bases). CDR1 MDHEN and CDR2 SYDVKM come from the germline V gene. The length of the CDR3 is 15 residues. V dropped 0 bases and J dropped 9 bases, with 17 bases sitting between them. The CDR3 loop is CASSLWRGGGHQAFF. DNA of the CDR3: TGTGCCAGCAGTTTATGGAGGGGTGGGGGACACCAAGCTTTCTTT.

To note about this clone: In the same sample, other DNA sequences code for this CDR3. The gene calls are TRBV7-3 and TRBJ2-1; D is perhaps TRBD2 (6 bases). The CDR3 length is 16 residues. Germline lookup yields CDR1 SGHTA and CDR2 FQGTGA. V was pared by 2 bases and J by 0 bases, with 11 bases between. The CDR3, as DNA: TGTGCCAGCAGCTTAGGGGGTAGCGGCTCCTACAATGAGCAGTTCTTC. Its protein product is CASSLGGSGSYNEQFF.

This chain's CDR3 is CASAGEGILNYGYTF. The CDR3 DNA sequence: TGTGCCAGCGCTGGGGAGGGGATACTAAACTATGGCTACACCTTC. The rearrangement uses TRBV2 and TRBJ1-2; D is possibly TRBD1 (5 bases). Germline assignment: CDR1 SNHLY and CDR2 FYNNEI. This CDR3 contains 15 residues. V was trimmed by 8 bases and J by 2 bases, leaving 18 bases between them.

The V call is TRBV5-1, the J call TRBJ2-7; weak D call: TRBD1 (5 bases). The CDR3 extends over 14 amino acids. The germline V gene encodes CDR1 SGHRS and CDR2 YFSETQ. V was clipped by 1 base and J by 6 bases, with 14 bases between them. CDR3 region: CASSLRLGRAEQYF. The CDR3 region has the DNA TGCGCCAGCAGCTTGCGGTTGGGGCGCGCCGAGCAGTACTTC.